Shown below are 10 T cell receptor beta chains from a single sample sequenced in a study of shared clonotypes between healthy human individuals. Naivety among CD8 cells was defined by CD45RO negativity and positive CCR7 selection, thereby excluding terminally differentiated effector memory CD45RA+ cells. Method: immunoSEQ multiplex PCR; TCRdb's copy keeps in-frame clones and lacks some. The top ten clones hold 0.85% to 1.3% of a sample with about 2 million clones, approximately 94% of them seen once. Sequencing used naive CD8+ T cells sorted from blood. These receptors were obtained from a man between 18 and 29 years old in good health.

The chain has TRBV5-1 and TRBJ1-5; D perhaps matches TRBD1 (5 bases). This CDR3 comprises 16 residues. Germline-derived CDR1 and CDR2 are SGHRS and YFSETQ. Trimming shortened V by 0 bases and J by 6 bases, and 16 bases separated the two germline ends. The CDR3 loop reads CASSLAITGRGQPQHF. CDR3 DNA sequence: TGCGCCAGCAGCTTGGCCATTACGGGACGAGGTCAGCCCCAGCATTTT.

V and J are TRBV6-5 and TRBJ2-7; D not resolved. The CDR3 is made up of 13 amino acids. Trimming pared 1 base from V and 3 bases from J, leaving 7 bases between. Germline-derived CDR1 and CDR2 are MNHEY and SVGAGI. As DNA, the CDR3 is TGTGCCAGCAGTTACTTCGACGGCTACGAGCAGTACTTC. As protein: CASSYFDGYEQYF.

This clone was seen only once. This chain joins TRBV4-1 and TRBJ1-2; D call uncertain. The CDR3 has 13 residues. Trimming removed 5 bases at V and 4 bases at J, with 11 bases between. The germline V gene encodes CDR1 MGHRA and CDR2 YSYEKL. CDR3 nucleotide sequence: TGCGCCAGCAGCTCGGGGTCGGTCTATGGCTACACCTTC. This encodes CASSSGSVYGYTF.

The gene calls are TRBV7-9 and TRBJ1-1; TRBD1 agrees at 7 bases. After removal of 2 bases from V and 0 bases from J, the junction contained 9 bases not matched to a gene. Germline loops: CDR1 SEHNR, CDR2 FQNEAQ (reference sequence). CDR3 length: 17 residues. The CDR3 region is CASSLPQGVTVNTEAFF. CDR3 nucleotides: TGTGCCAGCAGCTTACCGCAGGGGGTTACAGTGAACACTGAAGCTTTCTTT.

This chain uses TRBV6-5 with TRBJ2-1, with 11 bases fitting TRBD2. The germline gives CDR1 MNHEY, CDR2 SVGAGI. With V trimmed by 5 bases and J by 9 bases, 6 bases remained unmatched. The CDR3 is made up of 14 amino acids. The DNA for the CDR3 is TGTGCCAGCAGTGCGACTAGCGGGATCAGTGAGCAGTTCTTC. Translation: CASSATSGISEQFF.

This chain joins TRBV14 and TRBJ1-1, with a weak D call TRBD1 (6 bases). The CDR3 is 16 amino acids. Germline V gene lookup returns CDR1 SGHDN and CDR2 FVKESK. V gave up 0 bases and J gave up 3 bases, with 14 bases separating them. The CDR3 protein is CASSQDPGEGYTEAFF. The CDR3 DNA sequence: TGTGCCAGCAGCCAAGATCCAGGGGAAGGGTACACTGAAGCTTTCTTT.

Details on this clone: This CDR3 is also generated by other DNA sequences in the sample. This chain links TRBV9 with TRBJ2-7; D possibly uses TRBD1 or TRBD2 (5 bases each). V lost 0 bases and J 2 bases, leaving 9 bases between the germline ends. Germline CDR1 is SGDLS and CDR2 is YYNGEE. The CDR3 length is 14 residues. The CDR3 coding sequence is TGTGCCAGCAGCGTAGGTGGGGGAACCTACGAGCAGTACTTC. Protein product: CASSVGGGTYEQYF.

This sequence joins TRBV5-8 and TRBJ2-2; 7 bases fit TRBD1. Germline CDR1 is SGHTS and CDR2 is YDEGEE. With 3 bases clipped from V and 2 bases from J, the junction kept 7 bases outside the gene matches. The CDR3 runs 16 residues. CDR3 sequence reads: CASSSDGTVNTGELFF. In nucleotides, the CDR3 is TGTGCCAGCAGCTCGGACGGGACAGTTAACACCGGGGAGCTGTTTTTT.

This clone was found once. The V gene is TRBV4-1, the J gene TRBJ2-2; D is tentatively TRBD1 or TRBD2 (5 bases each). Looked up from germline, CDR1 is MGHRA and CDR2 is YSYEKL. The CDR3 length is 18 residues. V was clipped by 0 bases and J by 2 bases, with 16 bases between them. The CDR3 sequence is CASSQDRIGTVNTGELFF. The CDR3, as DNA: TGCGCCAGCAGCCAAGATCGGATTGGGACCGTTAACACCGGGGAGCTGTTTTTT.

The rearrangement links TRBV7-9 to TRBJ2-5, with 8 nucleotides matching TRBD2. The V and J ends lost 5 bases and 3 bases, in that order; junction bases with no gene match: 8. CDR1 SEHNR and CDR2 FQNEAQ come from the germline V gene (reference sequence). The CDR3 covers 15 residues. The CDR3 coding sequence is TGTGCCAGCAGCCCAATGACTAGCGACAAAGAGACCCAGTACTTC. This translates into CASSPMTSDKETQYF.